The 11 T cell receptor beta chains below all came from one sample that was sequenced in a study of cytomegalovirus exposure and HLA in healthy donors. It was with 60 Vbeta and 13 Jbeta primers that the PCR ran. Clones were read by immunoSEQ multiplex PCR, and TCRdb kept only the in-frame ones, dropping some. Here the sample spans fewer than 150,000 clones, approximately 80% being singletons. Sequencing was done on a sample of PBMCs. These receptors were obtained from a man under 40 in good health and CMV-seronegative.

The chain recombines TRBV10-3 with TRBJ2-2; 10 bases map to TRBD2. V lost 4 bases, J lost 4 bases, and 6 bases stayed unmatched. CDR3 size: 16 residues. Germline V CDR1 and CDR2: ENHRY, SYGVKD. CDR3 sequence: CAISVGLAAATGELFF. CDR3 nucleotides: TGTGCCATCAGTGTAGGACTAGCGGCCGCCACCGGGGAGCTGTTTTTT.

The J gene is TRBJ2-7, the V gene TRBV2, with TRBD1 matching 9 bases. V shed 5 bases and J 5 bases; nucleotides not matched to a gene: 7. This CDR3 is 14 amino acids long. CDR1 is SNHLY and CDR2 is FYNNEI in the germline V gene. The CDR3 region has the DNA TGTGCCAGCAGTACAGGGGGCCTCATACACGAGCAGTACTTC. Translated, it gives CASSTGGLIHEQYF. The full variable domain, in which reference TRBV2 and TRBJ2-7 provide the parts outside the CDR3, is EPEVTQTPSHQVTQMGQEVILRCVPISNHLYFYWYRQILGQKVEFLVSFYNNEISEKSEIFDDQFSVERPDGSNFTLKIRSTKLEDSAMYFCASSTGGLIHEQYFGPGTRLTVT.

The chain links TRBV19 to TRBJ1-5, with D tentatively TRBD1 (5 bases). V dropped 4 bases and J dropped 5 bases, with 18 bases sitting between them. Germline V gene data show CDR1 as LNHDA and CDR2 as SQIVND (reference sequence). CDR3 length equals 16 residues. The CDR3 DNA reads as TGTGCCAGTAGTACTTTTGGGAGGGGCGGCGATCAGCCCCAGCATTTT. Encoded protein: CASSTFGRGGDQPQHF.

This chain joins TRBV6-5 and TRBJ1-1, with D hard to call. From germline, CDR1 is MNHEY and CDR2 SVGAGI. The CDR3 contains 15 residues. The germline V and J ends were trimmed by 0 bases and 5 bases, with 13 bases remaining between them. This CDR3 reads CASSYSYEEGTEAFF. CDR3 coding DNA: TGTGCCAGCAGTTACTCGTATGAGGAGGGAACTGAAGCTTTCTTT.

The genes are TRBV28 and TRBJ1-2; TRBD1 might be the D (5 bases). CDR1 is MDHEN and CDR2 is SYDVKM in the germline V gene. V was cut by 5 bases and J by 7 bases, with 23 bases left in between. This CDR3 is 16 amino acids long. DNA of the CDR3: TGTGCCAGCAGTCTCAGACCCGCCCCAGGGTGGAGTGGCTACACCTTC. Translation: CASSLRPAPGWSGYTF.

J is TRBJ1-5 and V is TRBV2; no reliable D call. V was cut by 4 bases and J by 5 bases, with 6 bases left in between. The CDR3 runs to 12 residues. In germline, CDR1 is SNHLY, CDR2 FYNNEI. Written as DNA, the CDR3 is TGTGCCAGCAGTGGAATAGATCAGCCCCAGCATTTT. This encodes CASSGIDQPQHF.

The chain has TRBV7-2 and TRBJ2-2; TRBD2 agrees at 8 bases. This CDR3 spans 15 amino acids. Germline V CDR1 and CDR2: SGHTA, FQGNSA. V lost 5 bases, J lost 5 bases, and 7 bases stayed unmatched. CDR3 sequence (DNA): TGTGCCAGCAGCCCCAGACTAGCGTTGACCGGGGAGCTGTTTTTT. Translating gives CASSPRLALTGELFF.

CDR3 DNA sequence: TGTGCCAGCAGCTTAACCCCAGCGGGAGCCACAGATACGCAGTATTTT. Translating it yields CASSLTPAGATDTQYF. This chain connects TRBV7-3 to TRBJ2-3; TRBD2 matches 8 bases. Germline CDR1 SGHTA, CDR2 FQGTGA. The CDR3 length is 16 residues. V was clipped by 0 bases and J by 2 bases; unmatched bases: 4.

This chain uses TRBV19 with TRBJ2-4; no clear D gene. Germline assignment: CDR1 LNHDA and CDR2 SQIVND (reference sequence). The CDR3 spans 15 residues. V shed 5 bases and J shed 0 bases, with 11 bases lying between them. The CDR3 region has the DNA TGTGCCAGTAGTTTAGGGCATCTAGCCAAAAACATTCAGTACTTC. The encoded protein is CASSLGHLAKNIQYF.

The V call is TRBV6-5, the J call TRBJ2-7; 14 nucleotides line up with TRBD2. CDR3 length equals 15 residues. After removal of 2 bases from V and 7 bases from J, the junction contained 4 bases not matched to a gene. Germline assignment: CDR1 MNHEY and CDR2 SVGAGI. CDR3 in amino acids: CASSYGGLAGVEQYF. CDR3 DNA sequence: TGTGCCAGCAGTTACGGGGGACTAGCGGGAGTTGAGCAGTACTTC.

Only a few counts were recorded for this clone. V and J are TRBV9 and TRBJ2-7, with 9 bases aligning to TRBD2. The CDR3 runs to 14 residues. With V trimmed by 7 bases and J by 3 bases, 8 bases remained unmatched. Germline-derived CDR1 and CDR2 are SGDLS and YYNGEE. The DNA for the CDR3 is TGTGCCAGCTCGAGGACTAGCGACCACTACGAGCAGTACTTC. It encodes CASSRTSDHYEQYF.